The 32 T cell receptor beta chains given below trace back to one sample, sequenced in a study of vaccination and CD4 T cells after COVID-19. Treatment of the sample: approximately 11-day PBMC culture with coronavirus spike peptide pools or control peptides (ViraFEST assay). No cognate antigen is known for these TCRs. Cultured CD4+ T cell DNA was sequenced using the Oncomine TCR Beta short-read assay. A single record per CDR3 protein comes from TCRdb applying MiXCR to the PCR reads. The top ten hold 8.3% of the sample, which has 13,000 to 15,000 distinct CDR3 sequences, around a quarter seen once. Sequencing was done on a sample of CD4+ T cells from blood, cultured in vitro. The receptor set was obtained from a human donor who had recovered from COVID-19.

This clonotype has just one count. This chain joins TRBV30 and TRBJ1-5; a weak D match, TRBD1 (6 bases). In germline, CDR1 is GTSNPN, CDR2 SVGIG (reference sequence). Between the trimmed V and J ends, which lost 0 bases and 6 bases, there was a span of 15 bases. This CDR3 comprises 15 residues. CDR3: CAWSVWGAGGQPQHF. Here the CDR3 DNA reads TGTGCCTGGAGTGTTTGGGGGGCAGGAGGTCAGCCCCAGCATTTT.

The J gene is TRBJ2-2, the V gene TRBV5-8; 8 nucleotides align to TRBD2. Germline assignment: CDR1 SGHTS and CDR2 YDEGEE. This CDR3 has 20 residues. V dropped 4 bases and J dropped 1; count of bases not matched to a gene: 18. Written as DNA, the CDR3 is TGTGCCAGCAGCCCCCCTACCTGGGAGTGGAGCGGGGGGAACACCGGGGAGCTGTTTTTT. Translated: CASSPPTWEWSGGNTGELFF. Supplemented by reference TRBV5-8 and TRBJ2-2, the full variable domain reads EAGVTQSPTHLIKTRGQQATLRCSPISGHTSVYWYQQALGLGLQFLLWYDEGEERNRGNFPPRFSGRQFPNYSSELNVNALELEDSALYLCASSPPTWEWSGGNTGELFFGEGSRLTVL.

The CDR3 reads CASSLVGTGGSAGQKLFF. The CDR3 region has the DNA TGCGCCAGCAGCTTGGTGGGGACAGGGGGATCGGCGGGACAAAAACTGTTTTTT. The gene calls are TRBV5-1 and TRBJ1-4; 11 positions agree with TRBD1. Trimming cost V 0 bases and J 9 bases; bases outside gene matches: 13. This CDR3 is 18 amino acids long. Germline V gene lookup returns CDR1 SGHRS and CDR2 YFSETQ.

V gene TRBV6-2 or TRBV6-3 combines with J gene TRBJ2-7; TRBD1 matches 8 bases. The germline CDR1 and CDR2 sequences are MNHEY and SVGEGT. V was clipped by 5 bases and J by 2 bases; unmatched bases: 2. This CDR3 has 13 amino acids. The CDR3 spells CASSKQGAYEQYF. Written as DNA, the CDR3 is TGTGCCAGCAGTAAACAGGGGGCCTACGAGCAGTACTTC.

This clonotype has only a few counts. The rearrangement links TRBV6-1 to TRBJ1-1, with D perhaps matching TRBD1 (6 bases). CDR1 and CDR2 (germline): MNHNS, SASEGT. Trimming removed 7 bases from V and 1 base from J, with 16 bases in between. The CDR3 consists of 15 residues. The CDR3 nucleotides read TGTGCCAGCACCCAGGAGGGGGTAGGGAACACTGAAGCTTTCTTT. Residues: CASTQEGVGNTEAFF.

V usage is TRBV6-5 and J usage is TRBJ1-2, with D perhaps matching TRBD1 (6 bases). CDR1 is MNHEY, CDR2 SVGAGI, per germline. V was clipped by 2 bases and J by 7 bases, with 14 bases between them. The CDR3 is 14 residues long. This CDR3 reads CASSYLQGKGGYTF. The CDR3 coding sequence is TGTGCCAGCAGTTACCTACAGGGTAAAGGTGGCTACACCTTC.

The V call is TRBV25-1, the J call TRBJ2-3; TRBD1 agrees at 12 bases. This CDR3 has 15 amino acids. Trimming cost V 9 bases and J 6 bases; bases outside gene matches: 10. Germline CDR1 and CDR2: MGHDK and SYGVNS. This CDR3 is CASQPGQGASDTQYF. The CDR3 coding sequence is TGTGCCAGTCAGCCGGGACAGGGGGCGTCGGATACGCAGTATTTT. Looking up the rest from reference TRBV25-1 and TRBJ2-3 gives the full variable domain: EADIYQTPRYLVIGTGKKITLECSQTMGHDKMYWYQQDPGMELHLIHYSYGVNSTEKGDLSSESTVSRIRTEHFPLTLESARPSHTSQYLCASQPGQGASDTQYFGPGTRLTVL.

The chain joins TRBV7-9 to TRBJ2-5; perhaps TRBD2 as D (6 bases). The CDR3 has 14 residues. The germline V gene has CDR1 SEHNR and CDR2 FQNEAQ (reference sequence). The ends were cut back, 5 bases at V and 2 bases at J, with 12 bases in the middle. The CDR3 DNA reads as TGTGCCAGCAGCCGGCGGCGGGGACAAGAGACCCAGTACTTC. It translates to CASSRRRGQETQYF.

V is TRBV20-1 and J is TRBJ2-1, with 8 bases identical to TRBD1. This CDR3 has 19 residues. Germline trimming cut 0 bases from V and 13 bases from J; bases unmatched to any gene: 26. Germline V gene lookup returns CDR1 DFQATT and CDR2 SNEGSKA (reference sequence). CDR3 sequence reads: CSARDGTGPTRATTVEQFF. DNA of the CDR3: TGCAGTGCTAGAGACGGGACAGGCCCTACTCGGGCTACTACTGTCGAACAGTTCTTC.

The rearrangement joins TRBV5-4 to TRBJ1-4; no firm D call. Germline V CDR1 and CDR2: SGHNT, YYREEE (reference sequence). V lost 4 bases, J lost 5 bases, and 15 bases lay in between. The CDR3 consists of 15 residues. CDR3 in amino acids: CASSPAPAGNEKLFF. For the CDR3, the DNA is TGTGCCAGCAGCCCAGCCCCCGCGGGGAATGAAAAACTGTTTTTT.

The chain carries TRBV25-1 and TRBJ1-6, with 9 bases fitting TRBD1. V gave up 4 bases and J gave up 8 bases; unmatched junction bases: 6. CDR1 is MGHDK and CDR2 is SYGVNS in the germline V gene. The CDR3 spans 15 residues. In DNA, the CDR3 is TGTGCCAGCAGTGCTGGACAGGGGAATTATTCACCCCTCCACTTT. It translates to CASSAGQGNYSPLHF.

The V call is TRBV12-3 or TRBV12-4, the J call TRBJ1-1; D unclear. Trimming stripped 3 bases from V and 11 bases from J, with 10 bases between. The CDR3 contains 11 residues. The CDR3 DNA reads as TGTGCCAGCAGTTTTGCCAGTGCGGCTTTCTTT. Translating gives CASSFASAAFF.

The chain carries TRBV2 and TRBJ1-1; D gene ambiguous. V was cut by 4 bases and J by 6 bases, with 6 bases left in between. This CDR3 has 11 amino acids. The germline V gene encodes CDR1 SNHLY and CDR2 FYNNEI. CDR3 sequence: CASSVVAEAFF. The CDR3 DNA sequence: TGTGCCAGCAGTGTAGTCGCTGAAGCTTTCTTT.

The V and J genes are TRBV7-9 and TRBJ2-3; tentatively, D is TRBD2 (6 bases). Germline V gene lookup returns CDR1 SEHNR and CDR2 FQNEAQ (reference sequence). The CDR3 runs 15 residues. Trimming pared 4 bases from V and 3 bases from J, leaving 14 bases between. The DNA for the CDR3 is TGTGCCAGCAGCTCTTCTAGCGTCCCTACAGATACGCAGTATTTT. Its protein is CASSSSSVPTDTQYF. The whole variable domain, remainder taken from reference TRBV7-9 and TRBJ2-3, is DTGVSQNPRHKITKRGQNVTFRCDPISEHNRLYWYRQTLGQGPEFLTYFQNEAQLEKSRLLSDRFSAERPKGSFSTLEIQRTEQGDSAMYLCASSSSSVPTDTQYFGPGTRLTVL.

This chain joins TRBV29-1 and TRBJ2-3, with D uncertain. Germline V CDR1 and CDR2: SQVTM, ANQGSEA. V lost 4 bases and J lost 0, with 5 bases in between. The CDR3 runs 12 residues. The CDR3 region is CSVVLSTDTQYF. The CDR3 DNA is TGCAGCGTTGTTCTGAGCACAGATACGCAGTATTTT.

The rearrangement joins TRBV6-1 to TRBJ2-1; 9 bases line up with TRBD2. J gave up 5 bases and V 6 bases, and 17 bases lay outside the gene matches. Germline loops: CDR1 MNHNS, CDR2 SASEGT. The CDR3 loop spans 18 amino acids. This CDR3 reads CASSRLGRGGQGNNEQFF. The CDR3 nucleotides are TGTGCCAGCAGCCGCCTCGGGCGGGGGGGCCAGGGGAACAATGAGCAGTTCTTC.

This clonotype was picked up a small number of times. This chain uses TRBV11-1 with TRBJ1-2, with 7 positions matching TRBD1. The junction had 10 bases not matched to a gene; V was cut back by 1 base and J by 5 bases. CDR3 length: 16 amino acids. CDR1 and CDR2 (germline): SGHAT, FQDESV (reference sequence). The CDR3: CASSLVPGQWKYGYTF. The CDR3 DNA reads TGTGCCAGCAGCTTAGTTCCGGGACAGTGGAAATATGGCTACACCTTC.

This clonotype has more than one count but fewer than ten. An end of the junction differs from the germline gene, which may be a read error. The CDR3 DNA reads as TGTGCCAGCAGTTACTCCACAGGGGGGGGAAGACAAGTGACCCAGTACTTC. It is translated as CASSYSTGGGRQVTQYF. V gene TRBV6-5 combines with J gene TRBJ2-5, with a possible D match to TRBD1 (8 bases). Germline V gives CDR1 MNHEY, CDR2 SVGAGI. The CDR3 has 17 amino acids.

This clonotype was detected only a few times. The rearrangement uses TRBV25-1 and TRBJ2-2, with 7 bases lining up with TRBD2. The CDR3 loop spans 15 amino acids. V lost 6 bases and J lost 6; bases outside the gene matches: 10. CDR1 and CDR2 from the germline V gene are MGHDK and SYGVNS. Here the CDR3 reads CASSNAGVRAGELFF. The DNA of the CDR3 is TGTGCCAGCAGCAATGCGGGGGTTAGGGCCGGGGAGCTGTTTTTT.

In the case of this clonotype: No conserved phenylalanine or tryptophan ends this CDR3, so it is likely a read error. The rearrangement joins TRBV7-2 to TRBJ2-7; TRBD1 matches 8 bases. The CDR3 runs 14 residues. V dropped 6 bases and J dropped 5; count of bases not matched to a gene: 9. CDR1 is SGHTA, CDR2 FQGNSA, per germline. The CDR3 is CASRFRQGLHEQYL. As DNA, the CDR3 is TGTGCCAGCAGGTTCCGACAGGGGCTCCACGAGCAGTACTTA.

This chain links TRBV3-1 with TRBJ2-5; D is unresolved. The CDR3 is made up of 15 amino acids. V lost 0 bases to trimming and J lost 4 bases, with 12 bases between them. Germline CDR1 reads LGHDT; CDR2 reads YNNKEL (reference sequence). CDR3 DNA: TGTGCCAGCAGCCAAGATAGTGCACAGTTAGAGACCCAGTACTTC. It encodes CASSQDSAQLETQYF.

The V gene is TRBV5-1, the J gene TRBJ2-1; perhaps TRBD2 as D (7 bases). V gave up 0 bases and J gave up 9 bases, with 13 bases separating them. The CDR3 is made up of 14 amino acids. Germline values: CDR1 SGHRS, CDR2 YFSETQ. The CDR3 here is CASSLARRGGEQFF. CDR3 DNA sequence: TGCGCCAGCAGCTTGGCAAGGAGGGGGGGTGAGCAGTTCTTC.

This clonotype was counted a few times. The rearrangement uses TRBV7-2 and TRBJ2-1, with 12 bases matching TRBD2. The germline V gene has CDR1 SGHTA and CDR2 FQGNSA. The CDR3 runs to 16 residues. V gave up 1 base and J gave up 9 bases; unmatched junction bases: 7. As DNA, the CDR3 is TGTGCCAGCAGCTTAGACCCTAGCGGGGGGGCTCGTGAGCAGTTCTTC. It encodes CASSLDPSGGAREQFF.

V and J are TRBV6-1 and TRBJ2-7, with 7 bases identical to TRBD1. Germline values: CDR1 MNHNS, CDR2 SASEGT. CDR3 size: 15 residues. The J segment lost 3 bases and the V segment lost 3 bases, leaving 8 bases of the junction unmatched. CDR3 sequence: CASSEFSDRSYEQYF. Here the CDR3 DNA reads TGTGCCAGCAGTGAGTTCTCGGACAGGAGCTACGAGCAGTACTTC.

The chain combines TRBV3-1 with TRBJ1-1; D is ambiguous. Germline CDR1 reads LGHDT; CDR2 reads YNNKEL (reference sequence). The CDR3 contains 14 residues. V was cut by 2 bases and J by 0 bases, with 7 bases left in between. The chain's CDR3 is CASSQLMLNTEAFF. CDR3 coding DNA: TGTGCCAGCAGCCAACTGATGCTGAACACTGAAGCTTTCTTT.

This clonotype was seen a handful of times. CDR3 in amino acids: CASSRDRGRTEAFF. The CDR3, as DNA: TGTGCCAGTAGTCGGGACAGGGGACGGACTGAAGCTTTCTTT. This sequence joins TRBV19 and TRBJ1-1, with 10 nucleotides matching TRBD1. Germline V CDR1 and CDR2: LNHDA, SQIVND (reference sequence). The CDR3 length is 14 residues. Losses at the gene ends were 5 bases for V and 5 bases for J; bases not matched to a gene: 5.

The chain has TRBV18 and TRBJ2-3; D is unclear. Germline CDR1 is KGHSH and CDR2 is LQKENI. Trimming left V 4 bases short and J 1 base short, with 9 bases between. The length of the CDR3 is 14 residues. The CDR3 protein is CASSLFIGTDTQYF. The CDR3 DNA is TGTGCCAGCTCACTCTTCATTGGCACAGATACGCAGTATTTT. The full variable domain, with the rest looked up from reference TRBV18 and TRBJ2-3, is NAGVMQNPRHLVRRRGQEARLRCSPMKGHSHVYWYRQLPEEGLKFMVYLQKENIIDESGMPKERFSAEFPKEGPSILRIQQVVRGDSAAYFCASSLFIGTDTQYFGPGTRLTVL.

This rearrangement joins TRBV6-1 to TRBJ1-2; no clear D. Germline CDR1 is MNHNS and CDR2 is SASEGT. The CDR3 is made up of 14 amino acids. V shed 6 bases and J shed 7 bases, with 18 bases lying between them. CDR3 nucleotide sequence: TGTGCCAGCAGGGCTCCAGGACTTCGGGCTGGCTACACCTTC. Its protein is CASRAPGLRAGYTF.

This chain uses TRBV12-3 or TRBV12-4 with TRBJ2-5; TRBD1 is a possible D gene (6 bases). Trimming took off 5 bases at V and 2 bases at J, with 21 bases between the two ends. CDR3 length: 17 amino acids. The CDR3 here is CASSRRQALLVQETQYF. The DNA of the CDR3 is TGTGCCAGCAGTCGGAGACAGGCGCTGTTGGTACAAGAGACCCAGTACTTC.

This clonotype showed up just a few times. The rearrangement uses TRBV7-6 and TRBJ2-7; 8 bases are shared with TRBD1. This CDR3 spans 15 amino acids. Per the germline V gene, CDR1 is SGHVS and CDR2 is FNYEAQ. V lost 0 bases to trimming and J lost 6 bases; unmatched junction nucleotides: 7. For the CDR3, the DNA is TGTGCCAGCAGCTTAGCTAGGCAGGGGGCGGGCGAGCAGTACTTC. Translation: CASSLARQGAGEQYF.

This clonotype was counted a few times. The genes are TRBV7-8 and TRBJ2-3; D gene uncertain. The V gene lost 2 bases and the J gene lost 3 bases, with 9 bases spanning the gap. The CDR3 has 14 residues. Germline values: CDR1 SGHVS, CDR2 FQNEAQ. The CDR3 region is CASSLSEVTDTQYF. In DNA, the CDR3 is TGTGCCAGCAGCTTAAGTGAGGTGACAGATACGCAGTATTTT. Using reference TRBV7-8 and TRBJ2-3 for the parts outside the CDR3, the full variable domain is GAGVSQSPRYKVAKRGQDVALRCDPISGHVSLFWYQQALGQGPEFLTYFQNEAQLDKSGLPSDRFFAERPEGSVSTLKIQRTQQEDSAVYLCASSLSEVTDTQYFGPGTRLTVL.

The J gene is TRBJ1-3, the V gene TRBV20-1; TRBD1 matches at 7 bases. The CDR3 totals 16 residues. V was clipped by 3 bases and J by 2 bases; unmatched bases: 10. CDR1 and CDR2 from the germline V gene are DFQATT and SNEGSKA (reference sequence). CDR3 sequence: CSASAAQGRPGNTIYF. Here the CDR3 DNA reads TGCAGTGCTAGCGCCGCACAGGGGAGGCCTGGAAACACCATATATTTT.